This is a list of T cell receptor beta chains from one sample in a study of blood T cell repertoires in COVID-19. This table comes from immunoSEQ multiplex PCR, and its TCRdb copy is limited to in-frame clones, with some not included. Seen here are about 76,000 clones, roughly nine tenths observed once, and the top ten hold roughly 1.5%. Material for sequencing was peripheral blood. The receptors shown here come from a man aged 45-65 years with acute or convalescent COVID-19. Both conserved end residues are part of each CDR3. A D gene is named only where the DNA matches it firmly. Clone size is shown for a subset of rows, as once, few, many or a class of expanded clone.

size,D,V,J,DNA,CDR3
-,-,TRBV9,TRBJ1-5,TGTGCCAGCAGCGTCGGGGGGAGCAATCAGCCCCAGCATTTT,CASSVGGSNQPQHF
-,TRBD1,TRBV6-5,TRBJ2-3,TGTGCCAGCAGACGGAGACAGGGGGCCGCAGATACGCAGTATTTT,CASRRRQGAADTQYF
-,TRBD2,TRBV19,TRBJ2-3,TGTGCCAGTAGTTCCCCAGCGGGGCACACAGATACGCAGTATTTT,CASSSPAGHTDTQYF
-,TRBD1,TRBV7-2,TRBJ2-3,TGTGCCAGCAGCCTCCGGACAGGGGCGAGCACAGATACGCAGTATTTT,CASSLRTGASTDTQYF
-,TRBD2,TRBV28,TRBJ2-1,TGTGCCAACTCCCGGACTAGGGACTACAATGAGCAGTTCTTC,CANSRTRDYNEQFF
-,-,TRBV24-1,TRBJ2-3,TGTGCCACCAGTGATCCCACTGCCACCGCTAGCACAGATACGCAGTATTTT,CATSDPTATASTDTQYF
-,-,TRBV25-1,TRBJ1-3,TGTGCCAGCAGTGAAAGGGGCATCTCTGGAAACACCATATATTTT,CASSERGISGNTIYF
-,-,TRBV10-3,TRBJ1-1,TGTGCCATCAGTGATCTAGAGAACACTGAAGCTTTCTTT,CAISDLENTEAFF
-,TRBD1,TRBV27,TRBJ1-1,TGTGCCAGCAGTTCACAGACAGGGGGCAACACTGAAGCTTTCTTT,CASSSQTGGNTEAFF
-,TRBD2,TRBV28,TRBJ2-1,TGTGCCAGCAGTTGGGCGGGAGGCTTCGATCACAATGAGCAGTTCTTC,CASSWAGGFDHNEQFF
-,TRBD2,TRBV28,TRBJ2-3,TGTGCCAGCCTTGGACTAGCGGGGGGCCCAGATACGCAGTATTTT,CASLGLAGGPDTQYF
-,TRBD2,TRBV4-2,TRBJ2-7,TGTGCCAGCAGCCAAGAGGGCGGGAGTATCTACGAGCAGTACTTC,CASSQEGGSIYEQYF
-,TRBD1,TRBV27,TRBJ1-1,TGTGCCAGCCGTAGACAGGGAGACACTGAAGCTTTCTTT,CASRRQGDTEAFF
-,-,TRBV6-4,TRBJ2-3,TGTGCCAGCAGTGACTCGGGCCGAGCGGGTACGCAGTATTTT,CASSDSGRAGTQYF
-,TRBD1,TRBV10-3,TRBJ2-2,TGTGCCATCAGAAGACAGGGGGCTTATGGCGGGGAGCTGTTTTTT,CAIRRQGAYGGELFF
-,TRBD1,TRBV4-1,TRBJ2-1,TGCGCCAGCAGAGAACCGGGACAGGGGGTCCATGAGCAGTTCTTC,CASREPGQGVHEQFF
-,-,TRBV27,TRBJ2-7,TGTGCCAGCAGTCGGGTAAAATTTTTTTCCGAGCAGTACTTC,CASSRVKFFSEQYF
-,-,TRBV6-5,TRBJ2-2,TGTGCCAGCAGCCCCACGAACACCGGGGAGCTGTTTTTT,CASSPTNTGELFF
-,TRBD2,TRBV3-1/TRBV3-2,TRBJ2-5,TGTGCCAGCAGCCAGCCTAGCGGGGGGATAGAGACCCAGTACTTC,CASSQPSGGIETQYF
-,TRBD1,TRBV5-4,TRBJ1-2,TGTGCCAGCAGCGGCGCAGGGGGCTATGGCTACACCTTC,CASSGAGGYGYTF
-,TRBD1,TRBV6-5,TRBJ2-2,TGTGCCAGCAGGAGGACAGGGAACACCGGGGAGCTGTTTTTT,CASRRTGNTGELFF
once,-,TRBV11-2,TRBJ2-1,TGTGCCAGCAGCTTAGGACAGTTCGATGAGCAGTTCTTC,CASSLGQFDEQFF
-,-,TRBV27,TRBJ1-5,TGTGCCAGCAGTTACTCGACAGGCGTCAATCAGCCCCAGCATTTT,CASSYSTGVNQPQHF